The rows below give T cell receptor beta chains drawn from one sample of a study of shared clonotypes between healthy human individuals. Libraries were prepared by immunoSEQ multiplex PCR; TCRdb keeps only in-frame clonotypes and omits some of them. The data show some 2,100,000 clones, roughly 91% seen once. The sequencing sample was made of naive CD8+ T cells from PBMCs. Receptors were obtained from a man aged 18 to 35 in good health. Some clones in this sample may be carry-over from other donors' samples. The CDR3 runs from the conserved cysteine through the conserved F or W. D genes are given only for firm matches. A clone size is listed for some rows: how often the clone was seen (once, few, many), or a class if it is expanded.

d_call: -
j_call: TRBJ1-1
v_call: TRBV29-1
clone_size: -
cdr3_aa: CSVVGSNTEAFF
cdr3_nt: TGCAGCGTTGTTGGCAGTAACACTGAAGCTTTCTTT

d_call: -
j_call: TRBJ2-3
v_call: TRBV15
clone_size: -
cdr3_aa: CATSPAPDTQYF
cdr3_nt: TGTGCCACCAGTCCCGCCCCAGATACGCAGTATTTT

d_call: TRBD2
j_call: TRBJ2-1
v_call: TRBV14
clone_size: -
cdr3_aa: CASSHGTSGYNEQFF
cdr3_nt: TGTGCCAGCAGCCATGGGACTAGCGGTTACAATGAGCAGTTCTTC

d_call: -
j_call: TRBJ2-7
v_call: TRBV28
clone_size: -
cdr3_aa: CASSLLGDEQYF
cdr3_nt: TGTGCCAGCAGTTTACTGGGGGACGAGCAGTACTTC

d_call: -
j_call: TRBJ1-2
v_call: TRBV5-6
clone_size: -
cdr3_aa: CASSLLPTDGGYGYTF
cdr3_nt: TGTGCCAGCAGCTTGCTCCCGACAGACGGAGGCTATGGCTACACCTTC

d_call: -
j_call: TRBJ1-1
v_call: TRBV15
clone_size: once
cdr3_aa: CATSRDAGDTEAFF
cdr3_nt: TGTGCCACCAGCAGAGATGCGGGGGACACTGAAGCTTTCTTT

d_call: -
j_call: TRBJ1-2
v_call: TRBV25-1
clone_size: -
cdr3_aa: CASSPFGGYGYTF
cdr3_nt: TGTGCCAGCAGTCCCTTCGGGGGCTATGGCTACACCTTC

d_call: -
j_call: TRBJ1-3
v_call: TRBV27
clone_size: once
cdr3_aa: CASRSGGLASGNTIYF
cdr3_nt: TGTGCCAGCAGATCCGGGGGGCTCGCTTCTGGAAACACCATATATTTT

d_call: -
j_call: TRBJ2-5
v_call: TRBV2
clone_size: -
cdr3_aa: CASSEQTRGQETQYF
cdr3_nt: TGTGCCAGCAGTGAACAGACACGGGGCCAAGAGACCCAGTACTTC

d_call: -
j_call: TRBJ2-3
v_call: TRBV6-5
clone_size: -
cdr3_aa: CASSYSTARTDTQYF
cdr3_nt: TGTGCCAGCAGTTACTCGACGGCCCGCACAGATACGCAGTATTTT

d_call: TRBD1
j_call: TRBJ2-5
v_call: TRBV27
clone_size: -
cdr3_aa: CASKPGQGRQETQYF
cdr3_nt: TGTGCCAGTAAACCGGGACAGGGGCGGCAAGAGACCCAGTACTTC

d_call: -
j_call: TRBJ1-2
v_call: TRBV29-1
clone_size: -
cdr3_aa: CSVTGDPSKGYTF
cdr3_nt: TGCAGCGTCACGGGGGACCCATCGAAGGGCTACACCTTC

d_call: -
j_call: TRBJ2-7
v_call: TRBV27
clone_size: -
cdr3_aa: CASRRGGQGAYEQYF
cdr3_nt: TGTGCCAGCAGGCGGGGGGGACAGGGTGCCTACGAGCAGTACTTC

d_call: -
j_call: TRBJ2-7
v_call: TRBV7-9
clone_size: few
cdr3_aa: CASGVGYEQYF
cdr3_nt: TGTGCCAGCGGTGTAGGGTACGAGCAGTACTTC

d_call: -
j_call: TRBJ2-7
v_call: TRBV6-1
clone_size: -
cdr3_aa: CASSEPPWGTGRREQYF
cdr3_nt: TGTGCCAGCAGTGAACCACCATGGGGGACCGGTAGGAGGGAGCAGTACTTC

d_call: -
j_call: TRBJ2-2
v_call: TRBV7-8
clone_size: once
cdr3_aa: CASSLQGRSGELFF
cdr3_nt: TGTGCCAGCAGCTTGCAGGGGCGATCCGGGGAGCTGTTTTTT

d_call: -
j_call: TRBJ2-5
v_call: TRBV28
clone_size: -
cdr3_aa: CASSLAGEGGWAQYF
cdr3_nt: TGTGCCAGCAGTTTAGCGGGAGAGGGGGGATGGGCCCAGTACTTC

d_call: -
j_call: TRBJ1-5
v_call: TRBV5-8
clone_size: -
cdr3_aa: CASSLTDRGYQPQHF
cdr3_nt: TGTGCCAGCAGCTTGACCGACCGGGGATATCAGCCCCAGCATTTT

d_call: -
j_call: TRBJ1-2
v_call: TRBV11-2
clone_size: -
cdr3_aa: CASSHRTGQDYGYTF
cdr3_nt: TGTGCCAGCAGTCACCGCACGGGACAAGACTATGGCTACACCTTC

d_call: TRBD1
j_call: TRBJ2-7
v_call: TRBV7-3
clone_size: -
cdr3_aa: CASSLTGGQGNHEQYF
cdr3_nt: TGTGCCAGCAGCTTAACGGGCGGACAGGGCAACCACGAGCAGTACTTC

d_call: -
j_call: TRBJ1-1
v_call: TRBV4-1
clone_size: -
cdr3_aa: CASTEGLYAFF
cdr3_nt: TGCGCCAGCACTGAGGGGCTGTACGCTTTCTTT

d_call: -
j_call: TRBJ2-7
v_call: TRBV5-4
clone_size: -
cdr3_aa: CASSRWGSGEQYF
cdr3_nt: TGTGCCAGCAGCCGGTGGGGGTCAGGCGAGCAGTACTTC

d_call: TRBD2
j_call: TRBJ2-7
v_call: TRBV25-1
clone_size: -
cdr3_aa: CASFISGRLIF
cdr3_nt: TGTGCCAGCTTCATTAGCGGGAGACTTATCTTC

d_call: -
j_call: TRBJ2-1
v_call: TRBV20-1
clone_size: -
cdr3_aa: CSANYAREQFF
cdr3_nt: TGCAGTGCTAATTACGCCCGCGAGCAGTTCTTC

d_call: TRBD1
j_call: TRBJ1-5
v_call: TRBV27
clone_size: -
cdr3_aa: CASSFIPDRYNQPQHF
cdr3_nt: TGTGCCAGCAGTTTTATCCCGGACAGGTACAATCAGCCCCAGCATTTT

d_call: -
j_call: TRBJ1-2
v_call: TRBV7-9
clone_size: -
cdr3_aa: CASSLGGSEGLFYGYTF
cdr3_nt: TGTGCCAGCAGCTTAGGGGGCTCCGAGGGCCTCTTCTATGGCTACACCTTC

d_call: TRBD2
j_call: TRBJ2-1
v_call: TRBV10-3
clone_size: -
cdr3_aa: CAISQTSSNYNEQFF
cdr3_nt: TGTGCCATCAGCCAGACTAGCAGCAACTACAATGAGCAGTTCTTC

d_call: TRBD1
j_call: TRBJ1-1
v_call: TRBV5-1
clone_size: -
cdr3_aa: CASSLGPGQINTEAFF
cdr3_nt: TGCGCCAGCAGCTTGGGGCCGGGACAGATAAACACTGAAGCTTTCTTT

d_call: -
j_call: TRBJ2-1
v_call: TRBV11-2
clone_size: -
cdr3_aa: CASSFYLNEQFF
cdr3_nt: TGTGCCAGCAGCTTTTATTTGAATGAGCAGTTCTTC

d_call: -
j_call: TRBJ1-1
v_call: TRBV27
clone_size: -
cdr3_aa: CAGRGSPTTEAFF
cdr3_nt: TGTGCCGGGAGGGGCAGTCCCACCACTGAAGCTTTCTTT

d_call: TRBD2
j_call: TRBJ2-7
v_call: TRBV27
clone_size: -
cdr3_aa: CASSGTSGREVAEQYF
cdr3_nt: TGTGCCAGCAGTGGCACTAGCGGGAGGGAGGTTGCCGAGCAGTACTTC

d_call: TRBD2
j_call: TRBJ2-5
v_call: TRBV6-5
clone_size: -
cdr3_aa: CASSLREGQETQYF
cdr3_nt: TGTGCCAGCAGTCTGCGGGAGGGCCAGGAGACCCAGTACTTC

d_call: -
j_call: TRBJ2-7
v_call: TRBV7-8
clone_size: -
cdr3_aa: CASSLLSRRPSYEQYF
cdr3_nt: TGTGCCAGCAGCTTACTGAGCAGGCGACCCTCCTACGAGCAGTACTTC

d_call: -
j_call: TRBJ1-1
v_call: TRBV7-9
clone_size: -
cdr3_aa: CASSSLPGMNTEAFF
cdr3_nt: TGTGCCAGCAGCTCCCTTCCGGGCATGAACACTGAAGCTTTCTTT

d_call: TRBD1
j_call: TRBJ2-3
v_call: TRBV7-9
clone_size: once
cdr3_aa: CASSPRDRETDTQYF
cdr3_nt: TGTGCCAGCAGCCCCCGGGACAGGGAAACAGATACGCAGTATTTT

d_call: TRBD1
j_call: TRBJ1-1
v_call: TRBV14
clone_size: -
cdr3_aa: CASSLGQGSMNTEAFF
cdr3_nt: TGTGCCAGCAGCCTGGGACAGGGATCCATGAACACTGAAGCTTTCTTT

d_call: -
j_call: TRBJ1-1
v_call: TRBV6-5
clone_size: -
cdr3_aa: CASSYSKGGITEAFF
cdr3_nt: TGTGCCAGCAGTTACTCGAAGGGAGGGATCACTGAAGCTTTCTTT

d_call: TRBD2
j_call: TRBJ2-1
v_call: TRBV29-1
clone_size: once
cdr3_aa: CSVRAGGGSYNEQFF
cdr3_nt: TGCAGCGTGAGAGCGGGAGGGGGCTCCTACAATGAGCAGTTCTTC

d_call: -
j_call: TRBJ1-2
v_call: TRBV2
clone_size: -
cdr3_aa: CASSERTLDGYTF
cdr3_nt: TGTGCCAGCAGTGAACGAACACTAGATGGCTACACCTTC